Following are 18 T cell receptor beta chains from one sample sequenced in a study of blood T cell repertoires in COVID-19. The method was immunoSEQ multiplex PCR; TCRdb's version includes in-frame clones alone and lacks a portion of them. The sample gives 180,000 or so clones, 87% of which show up once; just under 2.5% is in the top ten. The sequencing input was peripheral blood. Receptors originate from a man aged 35-49 years with active or convalescent COVID-19.

This clone was recorded only once. V gene TRBV10-1 combines with J gene TRBJ1-1; TRBD1 matches 8 bases. The germline gives CDR1 WNHNN, CDR2 SYGVQD (reference sequence). V dropped 7 bases and J dropped 4; count of bases not matched to a gene: 20. The CDR3 runs 18 residues. CDR3: CASNYLPGQVPNGTEAFF. CDR3 nucleotide sequence: TGCGCCAGCAATTACCTACCGGGACAGGTACCGAATGGCACTGAAGCTTTCTTT.

The chain links TRBV7-6 to TRBJ2-1; the D gene is possibly TRBD1 (5 bases). Germline V gene lookup returns CDR1 SGHVS and CDR2 FNYEAQ. This CDR3 has 15 amino acids. The V gene lost 5 bases and the J gene lost 1 base, with 12 bases spanning the gap. For the CDR3, the DNA is TGTGCCAGCAGCCCACAGGTTTCATCCTACAATGAGCAGTTCTTC. Its protein product is CASSPQVSSYNEQFF.

The count of this clone is one. The chain is built from TRBV7-2 and TRBJ2-5; 9 nucleotides align to TRBD1. Germline V gene sequence: CDR1 SGHTA, CDR2 FQGNSA. Germline trimming cut 5 bases from V and 4 bases from J; bases unmatched to any gene: 8. This CDR3 has 15 amino acids. The CDR3 spells CASSPPGQGGETQYF. The CDR3 nucleotides read TGTGCCAGCAGCCCACCGGGACAGGGAGGAGAGACCCAGTACTTC.

The chain joins TRBV2 to TRBJ1-5, with D hard to call. The CDR3 runs 15 residues. Deletions cut 5 bases from V and 4 bases from J, with 15 bases between. From germline, CDR1 is SNHLY and CDR2 FYNNEI. The CDR3 nucleotides are TGTGCCAGCAGTTCAGAAAAAACAGTAAATCAGCCCCAGCATTTT. Translation gives CASSSEKTVNQPQHF.

V gene TRBV11-3 combines with J gene TRBJ2-7, with TRBD2 as a possible D gene (5 bases). The CDR3 has 14 amino acids. Between the trimmed V and J ends, which lost 9 bases and 1 base, there was a span of 16 bases. Germline assignment: CDR1 SGHNT and CDR2 YENEEA. CDR3 nucleotide sequence: TGTGCCAGTTCCCCCCGAGGGAAGTCCTACGAGCAGTACTTC. Translation: CASSPRGKSYEQYF. Full variable domain (remainder filled in from reference TRBV11-3 and TRBJ2-7): EAGVVQSPRYKIIEKKQPVAFWCNPISGHNTLYWYLQNLGQGPELLIRYENEEAVDDSQLPKDRFSAERLKGVDSTLKIQPAELGDSAVYLCASSPRGKSYEQYFGPGTRLTVT.

CDR3 amino acids: CASSDRGLDTGELFF. CDR3 DNA: TGTGCCAGCAGCGACAGGGGGCTGGACACCGGGGAGCTGTTTTTT. V gene TRBV6-6 combines with J gene TRBJ2-2, with 10 bases that match TRBD1. Per the germline V gene, CDR1 is MNHNY and CDR2 is SVGAGI (reference sequence). The CDR3 runs to 15 residues. With 6 bases clipped from V and 3 bases from J, the junction kept 4 bases outside the gene matches.

V gene TRBV28 combines with J gene TRBJ1-4, with D hard to call. The V end was cut by 2 bases, the J end by 5 bases, with 9 bases between. Germline V lookup: CDR1 MDHEN, CDR2 SYDVKM. The CDR3 extends over 14 amino acids. CDR3 region: CASSLRPRNEKLFF. In DNA form, the CDR3 reads TGTGCCAGCAGTTTAAGGCCGAGGAATGAAAAACTGTTTTTT.

This sequence joins TRBV7-2 and TRBJ2-7, with D possibly being TRBD2 (5 bases). This CDR3 spans 14 amino acids. Germline V gene lookup returns CDR1 SGHTA and CDR2 FQGNSA. V gave up 1 base and J gave up 2 bases, with 9 bases separating them. DNA of the CDR3: TGTGCCAGCAGCTTAGGAGGGAAACCCTACGAGCAGTACTTC. Encoded protein: CASSLGGKPYEQYF.

The rearrangement joins TRBV6-5 to TRBJ1-3; 10 positions match TRBD1. Germline loops: CDR1 MNHEY, CDR2 SVGAGI. The J segment lost 4 bases and the V segment lost 7 bases, leaving 7 bases of the junction unmatched. There are 15 residues in the CDR3. Here the CDR3 reads CASTTRDRGGNTIYF. The CDR3 DNA reads as TGTGCCAGCACCACACGGGACAGGGGAGGAAACACCATATATTTT.

The genes are TRBV2 and TRBJ1-2; 8 bases match TRBD1. The V segment lost 0 bases and the J segment 5 bases; nucleotides outside the gene matches: 8. CDR3 length equals 16 residues. Germline lookup yields CDR1 SNHLY and CDR2 FYNNEI. The DNA of the CDR3 is TGTGCCAGCAGTGAAGCTACGTCAGGGGGCTCATATGGCTACACCTTC. It specifies CASSEATSGGSYGYTF.

J is TRBJ1-4 and V is TRBV30; 7 bases match TRBD1. Trimming removed 6 bases from V and 2 bases from J; junction bases left unmatched: 6. There are 14 residues in the CDR3. The germline CDR1 and CDR2 sequences are GTSNPN and SVGIG (reference sequence). DNA of the CDR3: TGTGCCTGTGATAAGACAGGGACTAATGAAAAACTGTTTTTT. The encoded protein is CACDKTGTNEKLFF. Full variable domain (rest looked up from reference TRBV30 and TRBJ1-4): SQTIHQWPATLVQPVGSPLSLECTVEGTSNPNLYWYRQAAGRGLQLLFYSVGIGQISSEVPQNLSASRPQDRQFILSSKKLLLSDSGFYLCACDKTGTNEKLFFGSGTQLSVL.

This chain connects TRBV6-4 to TRBJ1-1, with no clear D. V was cut by 2 bases and J by 5 bases, with 15 bases left in between. CDR3 size: 15 residues. Germline V gene sequence: CDR1 MRHNA, CDR2 SNTAGT. This chain's CDR3 is CASSDSPGGGTEAFF. CDR3 bases: TGTGCCAGCAGTGACAGCCCAGGTGGAGGTACTGAAGCTTTCTTT.

The chain is built from TRBV7-2 and TRBJ2-5; D call uncertain. Looked up from germline, CDR1 is SGHTA and CDR2 is FQGNSA. Trimming cost V 1 base and J 0 bases, with 9 bases left between them. This CDR3 comprises 15 residues. CDR3 loop: CASSLGFSYQETQYF. CDR3 sequence (DNA): TGTGCCAGCAGCTTAGGTTTCAGTTACCAAGAGACCCAGTACTTC.

The V and J genes are TRBV6-2 or TRBV6-3 and TRBJ2-7, with TRBD1 matching 8 bases. V was pared by 2 bases and J by 0 bases, with 9 bases of the junction left unmatched. The length of the CDR3 is 17 residues. CDR1 and CDR2 (germline): MNHEY, SVGEGT. This CDR3 is CASSYRPGQGHSYEQYF. CDR3 DNA sequence: TGTGCCAGCAGTTACCGCCCTGGACAGGGCCACTCCTACGAGCAGTACTTC.

V and J are TRBV5-1 and TRBJ2-6; 8 nucleotides agree with TRBD2. V shed 4 bases and J 3 bases; nucleotides not matched to a gene: 9. The length of the CDR3 is 17 residues. Germline values: CDR1 SGHRS, CDR2 YFSETQ. CDR3 loop: CASSPGRGAFGANVLTF. CDR3 bases: TGCGCCAGCAGCCCCGGGAGGGGCGCGTTTGGGGCCAACGTCCTGACTTTC.

V is TRBV2 and J is TRBJ1-5, with 11 bases matching TRBD1. CDR1 is SNHLY, CDR2 FYNNEI, per germline. The CDR3 runs to 14 residues. The trim removed 4 bases at V and 11 bases at J, leaving 7 bases unmatched. The CDR3 DNA follows: TGTGCCAGCAGTGGGACAGGGGGCGATGTGACCCAGCATTTT. Protein: CASSGTGGDVTQHF. Based on the CDR3 plus reference TRBV2 and TRBJ1-5, the full variable domain is EPEVTQTPSHQVTQMGQEVILRCVPISNHLYFYWYRQILGQKVEFLVSFYNNEISEKSEIFDDQFSVERPDGSNFTLKIRSTKLEDSAMYFCASSGTGGDVTQHFGDGTRLSIL.

CDR3 protein: CASSLWDTDTEAFF. CDR3 nucleotides: TGCGCCAGCAGCCTATGGGACACCGACACTGAAGCTTTCTTT. V is TRBV5-1 and J is TRBJ1-1; weak D call: TRBD1 (6 bases). Germline-derived CDR1 and CDR2 are SGHRS and YFSETQ. This CDR3 contains 14 residues. V was trimmed by 4 bases and J by 3 bases, leaving 13 bases between them.

The rearrangement joins TRBV11-3 to TRBJ2-4; TRBD1 matches 7 bases. Germline V lookup: CDR1 SGHNT, CDR2 YENEEA. The CDR3 contains 12 residues. With V trimmed by 5 bases and J by 9 bases, 4 bases remained unmatched. The chain's CDR3 is CASSTRTGIQYF. The CDR3 DNA reads as TGTGCCAGCAGCACTCGGACAGGCATTCAGTACTTC.